These T cell receptor beta chains were read from a single sample in a study of technical replicates of blood from a handful of donors. Assay: immunoSEQ multiplex PCR; the TCRdb copy retains only in-frame clones and omits some. The sample lists under 20,000 clones, more than 75% occurring once. The sample was PBMCs. The receptors were sampled from a human donor in good health. The CDR3 runs from the conserved cysteine through the conserved F or W.

cdr3_aa j_call v_call
CASSVGTREKLFF TRBJ1-4 TRBV19
CASSLIGSSYNEQFF TRBJ2-1 TRBV7-9
CASSRDSSYEQYF TRBJ2-7 TRBV2
CASSPSWGGTDTQYF TRBJ2-3 TRBV5-1
CASSLEKSGGYEQYF TRBJ2-7 TRBV5-1
CASTNTDTQYF TRBJ2-3 TRBV5-1
CASSPEPGTVGEQYF TRBJ2-7 TRBV5-1
CASRWSTGADTQYF TRBJ2-3 TRBV5-1
CASRELSQETQYF TRBJ2-5 TRBV6-5
CASSIEGQRAFF TRBJ1-1 TRBV19
CASSLGQGTPGTEAFF TRBJ1-1 TRBV6-5
CASSDPLGGRLGELFF TRBJ2-2 TRBV9
CASSLMPPGATDTQYF TRBJ2-3 TRBV7-3
CASSQDRGETQYF TRBJ2-5 TRBV4-2
CASSLWAPLEQYF TRBJ2-7 TRBV28
CASRQGLAGGNTGELFF TRBJ2-2 TRBV5-4
CASSQDPGLALGEQYF TRBJ2-7 TRBV4-1
CASETGIRLRGNQPQHF TRBJ1-5 TRBV23-1
CASSTQREVNTEAFF TRBJ1-1 TRBV21-1
CASTRDSTSNEQFF TRBJ2-1 TRBV5-1
CASTPSGRGGTQYF TRBJ2-3 TRBV2
CASSLAVGAGGNQPQHF TRBJ1-5 TRBV7-9
CATISGPSDTQYF TRBJ2-3 TRBV10-3
CAWSDGGLAGTSRSSYEQYF TRBJ2-7 TRBV30
CASGRDREEEKLFF TRBJ1-4 TRBV6-4
CASSPGSGGPTEAFF TRBJ1-1 TRBV5-1
CASSQRDRQYF TRBJ2-7 TRBV14
CASSYSGGTDTQYF TRBJ2-3 TRBV6-5
CASSERGLAGDEQFF TRBJ2-1 TRBV6-1
CASSTDRAFSYEQYF TRBJ2-7 TRBV28
CASSLPTLRTADDINTEAFF TRBJ1-1 TRBV7-8
CASSPLGEQGDTQYF TRBJ2-3 TRBV6-5
CASSVAGVSYNEQFF TRBJ2-1 TRBV19
CASSLEGDYGYTF TRBJ1-2 TRBV5-5
CASSLHGTSGRNEQFF TRBJ2-1 TRBV28
CASSGGWEGYNEQFF TRBJ2-1 TRBV6-1
CASSAGTGGLAGEYEQYF TRBJ2-7 TRBV10-1
CASSFASGSVSYNEQFF TRBJ2-1 TRBV7-9
CASSPGHNYGYTF TRBJ1-2 TRBV18
CASSQDDEVGGPQHF TRBJ1-5 TRBV4-2
CASSLGRAGNEQFF TRBJ2-1 TRBV5-8
CASSLSTSGSNEQFF TRBJ2-1 TRBV27
CASSGTGGNTIYF TRBJ1-3 TRBV6-5
CASSLSGRGYNEQFF TRBJ2-1 TRBV7-3
CASRMGQGTDTQYF TRBJ2-3 TRBV6-5
CASLAAGAHEQYF TRBJ2-7 TRBV28
CASSARDLQETQYF TRBJ2-5 TRBV6-1
CASSDDRSTYNEQFF TRBJ2-1 TRBV2
CASSSTGVNEQYF TRBJ2-7 TRBV4-1
CASSDSTSGSNEQFF TRBJ2-1 TRBV6-4
CASRWRGGDTQYF TRBJ2-3 TRBV2
CASTWTSGRACSYEQYF TRBJ2-7 TRBV21-1
CSVSLAGPVTGELFF TRBJ2-2 TRBV29-1
CASSARLADQETQYF TRBJ2-5 TRBV9
CASSPRVSTNEKLFF TRBJ1-4 TRBV18